These T cell receptor beta chains were read from a single sample in a study of CD8 T cells in ankylosing spondylitis. In TCRdb, the 5' RACE reads were re-called with MiXCR into one record per CDR3 protein. The table lists 150,000 to 200,000 distinct CDR3 sequences, approximately 9.9% of them singletons, with approximately 16% in the top ten. Sequencing was performed on blood, either unsorted or a sorted T cell fraction (not recorded which). The origin of the receptors is a female donor with ankylosing spondylitis or in good health (not recorded which). The CDR3 runs from the conserved cysteine through the conserved F or W. D genes are given only for firm matches. For some rows the clone size is stated as once, few or many, or as a class when expanded; others skip it.

clone_size: -
v_call: TRBV20-1
cdr3_length: 12
j_call: TRBJ2-1
d_call: -
cdr3_nt: TGCAGTGCTAGAGATCAGGCGTATGAGCAGTTCTTC
cdr3_aa: CSARDQAYEQFF

clone_size: -
v_call: TRBV6-4
cdr3_length: 13
j_call: TRBJ2-1
d_call: -
cdr3_nt: TGTGCCAGCAGTGAGCTGAAGGGGGGGGAGCAGTTCTTC
cdr3_aa: CASSELKGGEQFF

clone_size: few
v_call: TRBV20-1
cdr3_length: 13
j_call: TRBJ2-7
d_call: TRBD1
cdr3_nt: TGCAGTGCTCCCGGGACAGGTTCCTACGAGCAGTACTTC
cdr3_aa: CSAPGTGSYEQYF

clone_size: few
v_call: TRBV9
cdr3_length: 13
j_call: TRBJ2-1
d_call: -
cdr3_nt: TGTGCCAGCAGCGCTGGGATAGAGGATGAGCAGTTCTTC
cdr3_aa: CASSAGIEDEQFF

clone_size: -
v_call: TRBV20-1
cdr3_length: 16
j_call: TRBJ2-7
d_call: -
cdr3_nt: TGCAGTGCTAGGGGCCCCGAGAGTTCTTTCATCTACGAGCAGTACTTC
cdr3_aa: CSARGPESSFIYEQYF

clone_size: many
v_call: TRBV4-3
cdr3_length: 14
j_call: TRBJ2-1
d_call: -
cdr3_nt: TGCGCCAGCAGCCAAGATACTAGTGGGGATGAGCAGTTCTTC
cdr3_aa: CASSQDTSGDEQFF

clone_size: -
v_call: TRBV7-2
cdr3_length: 16
j_call: TRBJ1-4
d_call: -
cdr3_nt: TGTGCCAGCAGCTTAGAATTCGGGTCGGGGGGGGAAAAACTGTTTTTT
cdr3_aa: CASSLEFGSGGEKLFF

clone_size: -
v_call: TRBV20-1
cdr3_length: 16
j_call: TRBJ2-5
d_call: TRBD2
cdr3_nt: TGCAGTGCTAGAACTTTGGGCGGGAGGGCCATTGAGACCCAGTACTTC
cdr3_aa: CSARTLGGRAIETQYF

clone_size: few
v_call: TRBV6-1
cdr3_length: 13
j_call: TRBJ2-3
d_call: -
cdr3_nt: TGTGCCAGCGCCCCTAGCGTCACAGATACGCAGTATTTT
cdr3_aa: CASAPSVTDTQYF

clone_size: few
v_call: TRBV20-1
cdr3_length: 15
j_call: TRBJ2-7
d_call: -
cdr3_nt: TGCAGTGCTACCCTCCACGGCGGTAGCGCTTACGAGCAGTACTTC
cdr3_aa: CSATLHGGSAYEQYF

clone_size: few
v_call: TRBV7-9
cdr3_length: 14
j_call: TRBJ2-7
d_call: -
cdr3_nt: TGTGCCAGCAGGGCTGGCGGTAGGACCTACGAGCAGTACTTC
cdr3_aa: CASRAGGRTYEQYF

clone_size: few
v_call: TRBV12-3/TRBV12-4
cdr3_length: 12
j_call: TRBJ2-7
d_call: -
cdr3_nt: TGTGCCAGCAGTACGAGGATCGAGGAGCAGTACTTC
cdr3_aa: CASSTRIEEQYF

clone_size: few
v_call: TRBV20-1
cdr3_length: 12
j_call: TRBJ2-3
d_call: -
cdr3_nt: TGCAGTGCTAGTTCTAGGAGTGATACGCAGTATTTT
cdr3_aa: CSASSRSDTQYF

clone_size: few
v_call: TRBV28
cdr3_length: 13
j_call: TRBJ2-5
d_call: -
cdr3_nt: TGTGCCAGCACACCAAGGGGATGGGAGACCCAGTACTTC
cdr3_aa: CASTPRGWETQYF

clone_size: -
v_call: TRBV24-1
cdr3_length: 12
j_call: TRBJ2-1
d_call: -
cdr3_nt: TGTGCCACCAAAGGGGAGGACAATGAGCAGTTCTTC
cdr3_aa: CATKGEDNEQFF

clone_size: few
v_call: TRBV27
cdr3_length: 14
j_call: TRBJ2-7
d_call: -
cdr3_nt: TGTGCCAGCAGTTTATCCGGGATCACCTACGAGCAGTACTTC
cdr3_aa: CASSLSGITYEQYF

clone_size: few
v_call: TRBV12-3/TRBV12-4
cdr3_length: 14
j_call: TRBJ1-2
d_call: -
cdr3_nt: TGTGCCAGCAGTTTTCCGGGGTCCCCCTATGGCTACACCTTC
cdr3_aa: CASSFPGSPYGYTF

clone_size: -
v_call: TRBV4-1
cdr3_length: 16
j_call: TRBJ1-4
d_call: -
cdr3_nt: TGCGCCAGCAGAAAGACCTCTCATGCAACTAATGAAAAACTGTTTTTT
cdr3_aa: CASRKTSHATNEKLFF

clone_size: -
v_call: TRBV12-3/TRBV12-4
cdr3_length: 14
j_call: TRBJ2-1
d_call: TRBD2
cdr3_nt: TGTGCCAGCAGTTTACTAGCGGGAGTGGGAGAGCAGTTCTTC
cdr3_aa: CASSLLAGVGEQFF

clone_size: few
v_call: TRBV6-1
cdr3_length: 14
j_call: TRBJ1-2
d_call: -
cdr3_nt: TGTGCCAGCAGCCCTTGGGGGGGGGAATTTGGCTACACCTTC
cdr3_aa: CASSPWGGEFGYTF

clone_size: many
v_call: TRBV7-9
cdr3_length: 17
j_call: TRBJ2-6
d_call: -
cdr3_nt: TGTGCCAGCAGCTTAGGGTATGGGGGCTCTGGGGCCAACGTCCTGACTTTC
cdr3_aa: CASSLGYGGSGANVLTF

clone_size: -
v_call: TRBV10-1
cdr3_length: 16
j_call: TRBJ2-7
d_call: TRBD2
cdr3_nt: TGCGCCAGCAGTGAGACACTAGCGGGAGGGCACCACGAGCAGTACTTC
cdr3_aa: CASSETLAGGHHEQYF